The text below deals with one T cell receptor beta chain. What antigen it recognizes has not been identified. Per-base qualities were not stored, and no clone one base away is much larger. Receptor libraries were prepared by the immunoSEQ multiplex PCR assay. TCRdb took this table from immuneACCESS and kept in-frame rearrangements with V and J called. Such tables lack part of the clones; where checked against another copy, unresolved V genes explain under half of the gap, and the rest is unexplained. Recorded for this sample are 74,000 or so clones; 96% of them occurred a single time. Of the sample, roughly 0.33% falls within the top ten clones. In the germline V gene, CDR1 corresponds to SGHAT and CDR2 to FQNNGV. The CDR3 covers 15 residues, taking in both the cysteine and the phenylalanine. Only the CDR3 portion is preserved as DNA: 45 bases, with reading frame beginning at the first base. The junction carries 9 bases between V and J, which are trimmed by 3 bases and 1 base respectively.

These data originate in a study of technical replicates of blood from a few donors (dated by TCRdb to 2016 to 2017). The rearranged segments are TRBV11-2 and TRBJ2-2; TRBD2 might be the D gene, on 5 matching bases. This clonotype originated in a human donor in good health. Material: T cells isolated from PBMCs. The CDR3 protein: CASSLSRENTGELFF. The sequenced DNA is TGTGCCAGCAGCTTGTCTCGGGAGAACACCGGGGAGCTGTTTTTT.